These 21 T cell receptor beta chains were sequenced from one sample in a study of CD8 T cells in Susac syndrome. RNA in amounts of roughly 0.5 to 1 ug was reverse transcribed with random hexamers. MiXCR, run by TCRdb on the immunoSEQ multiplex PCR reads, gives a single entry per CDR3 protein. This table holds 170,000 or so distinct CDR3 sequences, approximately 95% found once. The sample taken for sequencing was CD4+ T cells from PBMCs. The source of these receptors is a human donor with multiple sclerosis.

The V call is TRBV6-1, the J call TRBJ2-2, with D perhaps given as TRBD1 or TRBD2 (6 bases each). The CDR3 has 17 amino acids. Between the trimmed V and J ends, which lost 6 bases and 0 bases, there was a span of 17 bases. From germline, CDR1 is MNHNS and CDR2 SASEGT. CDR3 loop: CASRDRLSGANTGELFF. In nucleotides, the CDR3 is TGTGCCAGCAGAGACAGGTTGTCGGGGGCGAACACCGGGGAGCTGTTTTTT.

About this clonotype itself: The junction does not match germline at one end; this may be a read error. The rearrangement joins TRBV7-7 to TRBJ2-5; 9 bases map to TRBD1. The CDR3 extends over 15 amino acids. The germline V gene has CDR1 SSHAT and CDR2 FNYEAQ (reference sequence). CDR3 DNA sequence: TGTGCTAGCAGCTTAGATGGGACAGGGAAAGAGACCCAGTACTTC. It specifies CASSLDGTGKETQYF.

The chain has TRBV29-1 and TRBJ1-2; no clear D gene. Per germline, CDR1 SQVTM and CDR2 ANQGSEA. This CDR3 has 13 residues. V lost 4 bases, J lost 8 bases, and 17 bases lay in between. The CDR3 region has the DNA TGCAGCGTTGCGGGTAGGATGTGGGCAGGCTACACCTTC. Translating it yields CSVAGRMWAGYTF.

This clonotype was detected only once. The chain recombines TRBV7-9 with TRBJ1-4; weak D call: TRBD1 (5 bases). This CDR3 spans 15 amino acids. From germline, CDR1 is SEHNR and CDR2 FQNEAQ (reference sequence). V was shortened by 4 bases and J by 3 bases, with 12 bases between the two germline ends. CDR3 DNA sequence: TGTGCCAGCAGCTGGGGCAGGGCGTCTAATGAAAAACTGTTTTTT. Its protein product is CASSWGRASNEKLFF. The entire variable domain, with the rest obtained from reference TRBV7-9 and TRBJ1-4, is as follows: DTGVSQNPRHKITKRGQNVTFRCDPISEHNRLYWYRQTLGQGPEFLTYFQNEAQLEKSRLLSDRFSAERPKGSFSTLEIQRTEQGDSAMYLCASSWGRASNEKLFFGSGTQLSVL.

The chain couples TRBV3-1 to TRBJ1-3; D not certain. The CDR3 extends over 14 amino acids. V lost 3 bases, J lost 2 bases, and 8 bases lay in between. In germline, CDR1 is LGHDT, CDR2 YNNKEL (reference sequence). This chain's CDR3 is CASSQTSPGNTIYF. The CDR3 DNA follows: TGTGCCAGCAGCCAGACGTCACCTGGAAACACCATATATTTT.

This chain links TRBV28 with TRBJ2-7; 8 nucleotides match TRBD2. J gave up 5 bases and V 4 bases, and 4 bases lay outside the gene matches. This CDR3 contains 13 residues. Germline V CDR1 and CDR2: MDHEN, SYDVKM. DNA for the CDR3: TGTGCCAGCAGTTCGGGGGGGCTCCACGAGCAGTACTTC. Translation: CASSSGGLHEQYF. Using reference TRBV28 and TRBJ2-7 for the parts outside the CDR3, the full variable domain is DVKVTQSSRYLVKRTGEKVFLECVQDMDHENMFWYRQDPGLGLRLIYFSYDVKMKEKGDIPEGYSVSREKKERFSLILESASTNQTSMYLCASSSGGLHEQYFGPGTRLTVT.

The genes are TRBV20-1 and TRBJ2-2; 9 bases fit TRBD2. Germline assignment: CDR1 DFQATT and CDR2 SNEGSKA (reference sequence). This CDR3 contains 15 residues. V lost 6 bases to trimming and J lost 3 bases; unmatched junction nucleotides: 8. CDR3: CSAAIAGDDTGELFF. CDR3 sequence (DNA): TGCAGTGCCGCTATAGCGGGAGATGACACCGGGGAGCTGTTTTTT.

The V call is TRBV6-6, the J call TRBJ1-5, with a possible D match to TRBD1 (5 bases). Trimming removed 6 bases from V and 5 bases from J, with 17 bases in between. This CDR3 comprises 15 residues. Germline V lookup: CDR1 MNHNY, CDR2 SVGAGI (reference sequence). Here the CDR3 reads CASSQRQGSDQPQHF. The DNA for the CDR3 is TGTGCCAGCAGCCAACGCCAGGGAAGTGATCAGCCCCAGCATTTT.

This CDR3 is CASSLDRGKLFF. CDR3 in DNA: TGCGCCAGCAGCTTGGATCGGGGCAAGCTGTTTTTT. This chain links TRBV5-1 with TRBJ2-2; D might be TRBD1 or TRBD2, each matching 5 bases. V lost 0 bases to trimming and J lost 12 bases, with 9 bases between them. This CDR3 region has 12 residues. Germline CDR1 and CDR2: SGHRS and YFSETQ.

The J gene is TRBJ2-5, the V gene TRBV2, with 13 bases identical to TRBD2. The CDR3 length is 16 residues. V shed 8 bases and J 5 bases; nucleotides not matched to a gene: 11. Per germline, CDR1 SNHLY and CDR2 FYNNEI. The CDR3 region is CASRRTSGSLGETQYF. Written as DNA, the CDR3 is TGTGCCAGCCGACGGACTAGCGGGAGTCTTGGTGAGACCCAGTACTTC.

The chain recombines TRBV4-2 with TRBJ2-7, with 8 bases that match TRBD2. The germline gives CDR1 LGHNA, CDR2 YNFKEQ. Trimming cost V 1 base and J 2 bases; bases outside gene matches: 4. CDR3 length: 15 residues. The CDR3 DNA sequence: TGTGCCAGCAGCCAAGGGAGCGGGGGACCCTACGAGCAGTACTTC. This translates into CASSQGSGGPYEQYF.

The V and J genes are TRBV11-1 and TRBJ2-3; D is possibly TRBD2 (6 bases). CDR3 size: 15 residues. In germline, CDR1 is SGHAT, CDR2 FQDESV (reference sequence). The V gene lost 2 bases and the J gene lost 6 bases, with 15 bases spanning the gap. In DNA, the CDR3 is TGTGCCAGCAGCTTATCGGGAGACCGCTCCGATACGCAGTATTTT. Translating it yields CASSLSGDRSDTQYF.

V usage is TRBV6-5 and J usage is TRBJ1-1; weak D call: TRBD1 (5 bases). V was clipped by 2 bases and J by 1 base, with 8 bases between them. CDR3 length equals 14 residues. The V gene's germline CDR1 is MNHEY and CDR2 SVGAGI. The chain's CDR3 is CASSYGGSNTEAFF. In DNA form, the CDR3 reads TGTGCCAGCAGTTACGGGGGATCGAACACTGAAGCTTTCTTT.

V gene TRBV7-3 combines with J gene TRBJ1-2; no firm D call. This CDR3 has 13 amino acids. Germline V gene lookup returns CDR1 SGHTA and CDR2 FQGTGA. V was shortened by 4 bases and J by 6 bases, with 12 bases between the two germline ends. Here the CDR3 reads CASSSYPGDGYTF. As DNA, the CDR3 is TGTGCCAGCAGCTCATACCCTGGAGATGGCTACACCTTC.

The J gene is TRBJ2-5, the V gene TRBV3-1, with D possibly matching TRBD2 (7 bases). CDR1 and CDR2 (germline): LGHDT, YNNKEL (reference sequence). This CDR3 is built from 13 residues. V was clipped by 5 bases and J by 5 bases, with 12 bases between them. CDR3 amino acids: CASSGGGRETQYF. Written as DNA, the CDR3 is TGTGCCAGCAGCGGGGGGGGCCGGGAGACCCAGTACTTC.

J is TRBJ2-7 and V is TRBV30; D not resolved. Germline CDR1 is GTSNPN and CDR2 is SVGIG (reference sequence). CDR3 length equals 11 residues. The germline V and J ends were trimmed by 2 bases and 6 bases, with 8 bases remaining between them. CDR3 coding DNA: TGTGCCTGGAGTAAAAACGGCGAGCAGTACTTC. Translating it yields CAWSKNGEQYF. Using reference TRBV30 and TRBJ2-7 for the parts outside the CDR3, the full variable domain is SQTIHQWPATLVQPVGSPLSLECTVEGTSNPNLYWYRQAAGRGLQLLFYSVGIGQISSEVPQNLSASRPQDRQFILSSKKLLLSDSGFYLCAWSKNGEQYFGPGTRLTVT.

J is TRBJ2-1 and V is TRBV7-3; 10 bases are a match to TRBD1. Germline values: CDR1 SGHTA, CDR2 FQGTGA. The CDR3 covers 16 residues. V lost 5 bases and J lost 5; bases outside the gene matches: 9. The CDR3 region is CASSTRPGQGHNEQFF. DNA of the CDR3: TGTGCCAGCAGCACCCGTCCGGGACAGGGGCACAATGAGCAGTTCTTC.

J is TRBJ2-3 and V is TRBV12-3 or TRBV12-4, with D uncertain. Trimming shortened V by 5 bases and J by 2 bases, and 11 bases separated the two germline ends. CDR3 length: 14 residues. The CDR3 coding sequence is TGTGCCAGCAGTCCGGTCCGGGCCACAGATACGCAGTATTTT. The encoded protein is CASSPVRATDTQYF.

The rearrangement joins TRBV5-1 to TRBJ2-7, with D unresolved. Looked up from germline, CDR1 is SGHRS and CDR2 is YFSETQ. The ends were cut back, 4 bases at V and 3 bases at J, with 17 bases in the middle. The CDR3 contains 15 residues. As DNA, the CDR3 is TGCGCCAGCAGCCAAACACAACCGGTGGTCTACGAGCAGTACTTC. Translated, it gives CASSQTQPVVYEQYF.

Written as DNA, the CDR3 is TGTGCCAGTAGTATTCAAGGGCCGGGAAGGGGCTACACCTTC. It specifies CASSIQGPGRGYTF. The V call is TRBV19, the J call TRBJ1-2, with D unclear. The ends were cut back, 3 bases at V and 8 bases at J, with 16 bases in the middle. CDR1 LNHDA and CDR2 SQIVND come from the germline V gene (reference sequence). This CDR3 comprises 14 residues.

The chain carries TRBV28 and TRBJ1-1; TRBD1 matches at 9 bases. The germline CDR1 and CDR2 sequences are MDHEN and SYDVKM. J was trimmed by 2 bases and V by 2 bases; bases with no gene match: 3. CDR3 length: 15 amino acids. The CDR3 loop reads CASSLRDRANTEAFF. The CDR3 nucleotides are TGTGCCAGCAGTTTAAGGGACAGGGCCAACACTGAAGCTTTCTTT.